This T cell receptor (beta chain) is from a study of early T cells in non-severe SARS-CoV-2 infection. Background on the study: Chains stayed unpaired after sequencing of bulk RNA from unsorted whole blood.

V was pared by 7 bases and J by 4 bases, with 13 bases between. The CDR3 sequence is 13 residues long. In germline, CDR1 is MNHEY, CDR2 SVGEGT. Study observations and caveats: Anti-spike CD8 specificities were favored by VDJdb matching, whose results missed private and CD4 specificities.

The TCR library protocol was used to attach unique molecular identifiers. These identifiers were attached to individual cDNA molecules. TCRdb redid the calling of the 5' RACE reads with MiXCR, one entry per CDR3 protein. This table has tens of thousands of distinct CDR3 sequences, approximately 12% appearing once. This clonotype was observed a few times. Its cognate antigen is unknown. Here the sequenced sample was whole blood, taken at baseline. The sequence came from an adult who was a healthcare worker with PCR-confirmed SARS-CoV-2 infection or an uninfected control (not recorded which). The donor label of this sample is uncertain. The rearrangement uses TRBV6-2 or TRBV6-3 and TRBJ2-5; the D gene is possibly TRBD2 (5 bases). CDR3 coding DNA: TGTGCCAGCAACCGGGGTATCATAGAGACCCAGTACTTC. As protein: CASNRGIIETQYF.